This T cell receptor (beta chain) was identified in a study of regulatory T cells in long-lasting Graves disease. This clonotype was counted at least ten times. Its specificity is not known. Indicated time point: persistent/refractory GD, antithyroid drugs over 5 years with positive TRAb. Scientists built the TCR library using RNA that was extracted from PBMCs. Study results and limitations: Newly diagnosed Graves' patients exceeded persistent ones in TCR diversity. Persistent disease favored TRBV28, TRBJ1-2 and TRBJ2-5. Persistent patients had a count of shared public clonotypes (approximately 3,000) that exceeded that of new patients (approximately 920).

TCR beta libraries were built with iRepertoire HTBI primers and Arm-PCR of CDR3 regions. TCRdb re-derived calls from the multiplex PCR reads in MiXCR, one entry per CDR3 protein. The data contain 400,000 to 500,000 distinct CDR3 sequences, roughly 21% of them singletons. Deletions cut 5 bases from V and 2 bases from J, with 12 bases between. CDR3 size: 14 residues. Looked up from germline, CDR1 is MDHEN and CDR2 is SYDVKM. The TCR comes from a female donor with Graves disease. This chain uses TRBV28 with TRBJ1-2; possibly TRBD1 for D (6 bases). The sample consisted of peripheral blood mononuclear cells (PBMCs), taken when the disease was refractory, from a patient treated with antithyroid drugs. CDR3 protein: CASSVTTGNYGYTF. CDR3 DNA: TGTGCCAGCAGTGTAACTACAGGGAACTATGGCTACACCTTC.